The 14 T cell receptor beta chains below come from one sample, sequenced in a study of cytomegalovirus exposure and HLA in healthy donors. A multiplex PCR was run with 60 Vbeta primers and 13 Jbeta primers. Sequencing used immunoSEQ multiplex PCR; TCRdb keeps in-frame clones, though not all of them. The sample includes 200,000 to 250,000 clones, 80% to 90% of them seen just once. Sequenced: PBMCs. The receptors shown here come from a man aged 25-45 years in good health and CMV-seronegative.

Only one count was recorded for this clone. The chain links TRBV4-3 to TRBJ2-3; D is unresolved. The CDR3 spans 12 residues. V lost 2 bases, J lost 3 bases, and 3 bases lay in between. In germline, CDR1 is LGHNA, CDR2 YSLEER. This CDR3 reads CASSQYTDTQYF. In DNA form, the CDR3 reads TGCGCCAGCAGCCAATATACAGATACGCAGTATTTT.

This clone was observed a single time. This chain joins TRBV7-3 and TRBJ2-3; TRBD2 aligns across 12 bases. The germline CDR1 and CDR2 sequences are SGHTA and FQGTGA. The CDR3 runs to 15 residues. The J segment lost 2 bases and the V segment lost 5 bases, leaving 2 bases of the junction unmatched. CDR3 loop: CASSRTSGATDTQYF. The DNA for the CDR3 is TGTGCCAGCAGCAGGACTAGCGGGGCCACAGATACGCAGTATTTT.

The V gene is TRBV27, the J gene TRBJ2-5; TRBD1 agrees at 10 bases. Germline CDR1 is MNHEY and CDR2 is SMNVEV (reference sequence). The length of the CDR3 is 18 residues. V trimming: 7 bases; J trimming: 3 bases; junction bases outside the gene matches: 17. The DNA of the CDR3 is TGTGCCAGCATCTACGACAGGGGGCTATCTACTGGGGAAGAGACCCAGTACTTC. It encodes CASIYDRGLSTGEETQYF.

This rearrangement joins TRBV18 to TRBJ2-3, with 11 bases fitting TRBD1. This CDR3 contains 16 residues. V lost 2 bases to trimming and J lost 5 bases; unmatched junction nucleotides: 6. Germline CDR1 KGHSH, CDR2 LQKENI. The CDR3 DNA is TGTGCCAGCTCACCATATCCAGGGACAGGGGGAGATACGCAGTATTTT. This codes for CASSPYPGTGGDTQYF.

This chain's CDR3 is CASSLRGATNEKLFF. The CDR3 DNA reads as TGCGCCAGCAGCCTCAGGGGAGCAACTAATGAAAAACTGTTTTTT. The chain carries TRBV4-1 and TRBJ1-4, with a tentative D call TRBD1 (6 bases). Germline V CDR1 and CDR2: MGHRA, YSYEKL. The CDR3 sequence is 15 residues long. V was cut by 4 bases and J by 0 bases, with 9 bases left in between.

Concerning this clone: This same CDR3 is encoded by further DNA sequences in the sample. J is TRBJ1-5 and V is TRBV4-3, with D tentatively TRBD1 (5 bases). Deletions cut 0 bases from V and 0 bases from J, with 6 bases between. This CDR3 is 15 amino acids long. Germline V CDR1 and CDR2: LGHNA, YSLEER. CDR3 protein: CASSQDRGSNQPQHF. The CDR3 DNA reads TGCGCCAGCAGCCAAGATAGGGGTAGCAATCAGCCCCAGCATTTT.

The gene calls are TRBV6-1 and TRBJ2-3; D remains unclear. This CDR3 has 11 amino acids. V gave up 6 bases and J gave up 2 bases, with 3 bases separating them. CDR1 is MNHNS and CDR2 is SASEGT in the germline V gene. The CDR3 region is CASSNTDTQYF. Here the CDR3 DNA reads TGTGCCAGCAGCAACACAGATACGCAGTATTTT.

The CDR3 nucleotides are TGTGCCAGCAGTTTATCACGTATCGGTGAGCAGTTCTTC. It is translated as CASSLSRIGEQFF. This sequence joins TRBV27 and TRBJ2-1; D is ambiguous. The CDR3 consists of 13 residues. The V and J ends lost 0 bases and 9 bases respectively, with 9 bases between them. CDR1 is MNHEY and CDR2 is SMNVEV in the germline V gene (reference sequence).

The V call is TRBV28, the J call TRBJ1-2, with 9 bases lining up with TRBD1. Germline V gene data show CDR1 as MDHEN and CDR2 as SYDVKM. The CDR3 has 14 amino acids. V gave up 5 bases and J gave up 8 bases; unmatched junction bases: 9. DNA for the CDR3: TGTGCCAGCAGTCCCTCGGACAGGGGAGCAGGCTACACCTTC. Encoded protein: CASSPSDRGAGYTF.

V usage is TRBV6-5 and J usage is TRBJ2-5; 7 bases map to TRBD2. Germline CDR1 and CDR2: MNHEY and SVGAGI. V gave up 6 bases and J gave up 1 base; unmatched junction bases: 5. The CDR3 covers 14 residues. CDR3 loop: CASRHSGLQETQYF. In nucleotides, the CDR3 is TGTGCCAGCAGGCATAGCGGGCTCCAAGAGACCCAGTACTTC.

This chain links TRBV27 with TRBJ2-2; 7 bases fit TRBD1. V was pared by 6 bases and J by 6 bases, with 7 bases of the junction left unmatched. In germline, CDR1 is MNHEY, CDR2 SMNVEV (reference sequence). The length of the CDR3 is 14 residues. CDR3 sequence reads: CASRTGLRAGELFF. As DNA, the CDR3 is TGTGCCAGCAGGACAGGGTTGCGGGCCGGGGAGCTGTTTTTT.

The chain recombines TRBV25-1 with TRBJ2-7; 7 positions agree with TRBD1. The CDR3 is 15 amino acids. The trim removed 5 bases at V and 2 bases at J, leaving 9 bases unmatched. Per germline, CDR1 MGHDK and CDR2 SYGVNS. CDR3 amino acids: CASSKKTGPPYEQYF. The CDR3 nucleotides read TGTGCCAGCAGTAAAAAGACAGGGCCCCCCTACGAGCAGTACTTC.

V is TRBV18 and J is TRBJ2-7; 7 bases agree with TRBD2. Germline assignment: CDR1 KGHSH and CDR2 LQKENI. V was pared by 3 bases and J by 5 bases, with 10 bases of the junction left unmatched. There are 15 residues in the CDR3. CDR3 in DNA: TGTGCCAGCTCACCGTTTGGGGGGGGTAAGAACGAGCAGTACTTC. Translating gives CASSPFGGGKNEQYF.

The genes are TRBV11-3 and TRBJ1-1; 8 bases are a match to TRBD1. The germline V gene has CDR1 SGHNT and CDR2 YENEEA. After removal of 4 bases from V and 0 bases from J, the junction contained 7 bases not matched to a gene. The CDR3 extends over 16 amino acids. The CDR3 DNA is TGTGCCAGCAGCTCAGGGGGCCTCGGGGTGAACACTGAAGCTTTCTTT. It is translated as CASSSGGLGVNTEAFF.